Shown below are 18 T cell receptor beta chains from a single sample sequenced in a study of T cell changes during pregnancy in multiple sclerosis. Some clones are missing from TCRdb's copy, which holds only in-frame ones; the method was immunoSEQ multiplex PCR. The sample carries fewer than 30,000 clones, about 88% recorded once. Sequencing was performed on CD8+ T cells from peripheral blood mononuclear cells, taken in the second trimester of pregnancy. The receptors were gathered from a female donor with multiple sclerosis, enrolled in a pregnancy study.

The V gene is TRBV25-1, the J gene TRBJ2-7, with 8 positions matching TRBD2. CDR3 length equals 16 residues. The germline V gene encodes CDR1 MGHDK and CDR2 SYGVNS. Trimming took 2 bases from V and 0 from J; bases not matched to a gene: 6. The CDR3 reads CASSELTSGHSYEQYF. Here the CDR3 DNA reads TGTGCCAGCAGTGAACTAACTAGCGGACACTCCTACGAGCAGTACTTC.

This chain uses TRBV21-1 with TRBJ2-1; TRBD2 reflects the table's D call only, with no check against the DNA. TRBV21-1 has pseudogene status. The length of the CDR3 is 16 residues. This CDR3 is CASSKGERGVYNEQFF. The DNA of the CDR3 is TGTGCCAGCAGCAAAGGGGAGCGGGGGGTATACAATGAGCAGTTCTTC.

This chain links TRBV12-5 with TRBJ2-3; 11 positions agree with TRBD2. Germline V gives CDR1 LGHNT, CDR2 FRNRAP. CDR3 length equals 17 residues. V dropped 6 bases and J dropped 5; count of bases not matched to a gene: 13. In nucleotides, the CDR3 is TGTGCTAGTGGCCCCCCCCTAGCGGGGGGAAGTGGAGATACGCAGTATTTT. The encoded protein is CASGPPLAGGSGDTQYF.

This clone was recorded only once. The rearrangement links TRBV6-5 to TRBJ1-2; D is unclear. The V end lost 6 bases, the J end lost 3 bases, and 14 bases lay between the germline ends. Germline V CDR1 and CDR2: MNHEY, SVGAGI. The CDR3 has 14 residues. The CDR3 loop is CASRRRRGYYGYTF. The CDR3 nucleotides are TGTGCCAGCAGGCGCAGGCGGGGTTACTATGGCTACACCTTC.

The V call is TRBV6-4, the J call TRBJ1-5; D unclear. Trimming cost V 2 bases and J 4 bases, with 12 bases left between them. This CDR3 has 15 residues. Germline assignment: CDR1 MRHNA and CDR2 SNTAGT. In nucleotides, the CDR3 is TGTGCCAGCAGTGACCCGCACGCGAGGAATCAGCCCCAGCATTTT. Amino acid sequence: CASSDPHARNQPQHF.

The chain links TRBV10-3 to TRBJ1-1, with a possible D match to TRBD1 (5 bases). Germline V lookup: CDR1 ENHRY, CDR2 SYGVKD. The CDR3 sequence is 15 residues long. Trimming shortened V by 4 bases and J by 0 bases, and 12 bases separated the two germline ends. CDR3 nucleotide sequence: TGTGCCATCAGTGGGGAGGGGCTCATGAACACTGAAGCTTTCTTT. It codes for CAISGEGLMNTEAFF.

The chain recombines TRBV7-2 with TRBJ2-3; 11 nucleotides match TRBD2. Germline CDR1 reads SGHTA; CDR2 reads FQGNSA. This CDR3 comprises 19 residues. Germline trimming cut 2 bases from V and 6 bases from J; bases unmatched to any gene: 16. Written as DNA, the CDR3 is TGTGCCAGCAGCTTAAGTCCCTTTTTAGCGGGGGGGCCATATGATACGCAGTATTTT. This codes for CASSLSPFLAGGPYDTQYF.

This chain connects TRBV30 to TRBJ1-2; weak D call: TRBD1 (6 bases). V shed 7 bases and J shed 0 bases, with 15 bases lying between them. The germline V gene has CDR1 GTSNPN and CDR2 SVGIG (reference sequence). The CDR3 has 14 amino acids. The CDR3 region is CAFGGALSNYGYTF. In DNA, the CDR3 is TGTGCCTTTGGGGGGGCACTCTCTAACTATGGCTACACCTTC.

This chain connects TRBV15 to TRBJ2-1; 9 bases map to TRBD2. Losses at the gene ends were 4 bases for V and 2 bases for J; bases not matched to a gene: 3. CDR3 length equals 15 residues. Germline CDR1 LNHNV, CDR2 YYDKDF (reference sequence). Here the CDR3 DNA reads TGTGCCACCAGCAACGTAGCGGGGGCCTACAATGAGCAGTTCTTC. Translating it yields CATSNVAGAYNEQFF.

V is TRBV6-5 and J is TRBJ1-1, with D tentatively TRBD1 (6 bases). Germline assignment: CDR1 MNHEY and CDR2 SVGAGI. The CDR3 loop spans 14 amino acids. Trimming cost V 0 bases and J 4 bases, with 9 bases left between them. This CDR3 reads CASSYSGGRTEAFF. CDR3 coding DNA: TGTGCCAGCAGTTACTCCGGGGGGCGCACTGAAGCTTTCTTT.

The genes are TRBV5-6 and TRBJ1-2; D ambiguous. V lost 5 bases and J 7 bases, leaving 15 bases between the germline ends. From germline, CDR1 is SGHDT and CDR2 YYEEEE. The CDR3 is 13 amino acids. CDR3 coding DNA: TGTGCCAGCAGTCCTTCTACGGAGGGTGGCTACACCTTC. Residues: CASSPSTEGGYTF.

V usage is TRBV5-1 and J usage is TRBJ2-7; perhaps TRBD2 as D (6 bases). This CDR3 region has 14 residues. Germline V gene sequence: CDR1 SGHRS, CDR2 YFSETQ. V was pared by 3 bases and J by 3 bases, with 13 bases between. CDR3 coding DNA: TGCGCCAGCAGCTGGGACGGAGGGAACTACGAGCAGTACTTC. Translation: CASSWDGGNYEQYF.

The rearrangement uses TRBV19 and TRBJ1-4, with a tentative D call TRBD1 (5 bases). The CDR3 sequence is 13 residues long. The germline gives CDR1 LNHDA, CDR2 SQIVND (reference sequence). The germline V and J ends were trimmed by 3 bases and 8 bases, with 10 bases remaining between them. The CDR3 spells CASSMGGVEKLFF. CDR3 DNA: TGTGCCAGTAGTATGGGAGGGGTGGAAAAACTGTTTTTT.

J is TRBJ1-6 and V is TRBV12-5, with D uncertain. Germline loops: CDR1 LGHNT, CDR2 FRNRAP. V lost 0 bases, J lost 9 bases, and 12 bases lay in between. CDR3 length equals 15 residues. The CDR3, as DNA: TGTGCTAGTGGTTTGGTACAGTCTATAACTTCACCCCTCCACTTT. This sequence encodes CASGLVQSITSPLHF.

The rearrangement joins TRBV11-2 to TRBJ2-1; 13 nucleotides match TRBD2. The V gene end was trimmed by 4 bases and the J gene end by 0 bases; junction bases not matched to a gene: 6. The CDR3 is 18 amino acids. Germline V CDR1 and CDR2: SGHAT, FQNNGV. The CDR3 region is CASSSRLAGGRSYNEQFF. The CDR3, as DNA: TGTGCCAGCAGCTCCCGACTAGCGGGGGGACGCTCCTACAATGAGCAGTTCTTC.

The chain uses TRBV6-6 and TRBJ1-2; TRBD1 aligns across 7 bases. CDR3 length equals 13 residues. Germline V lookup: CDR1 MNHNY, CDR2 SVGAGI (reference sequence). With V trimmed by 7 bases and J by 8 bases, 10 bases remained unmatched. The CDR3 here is CASNEQGLEGYTF. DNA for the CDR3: TGTGCCAGCAATGAACAGGGGTTGGAGGGCTACACCTTC.

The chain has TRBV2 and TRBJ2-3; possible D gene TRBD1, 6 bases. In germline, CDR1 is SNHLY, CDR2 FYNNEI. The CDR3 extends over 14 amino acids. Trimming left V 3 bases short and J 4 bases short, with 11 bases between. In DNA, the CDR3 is TGTGCCAGCAGTGAGATCAGGGGTGCAGATACGCAGTATTTT. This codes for CASSEIRGADTQYF.

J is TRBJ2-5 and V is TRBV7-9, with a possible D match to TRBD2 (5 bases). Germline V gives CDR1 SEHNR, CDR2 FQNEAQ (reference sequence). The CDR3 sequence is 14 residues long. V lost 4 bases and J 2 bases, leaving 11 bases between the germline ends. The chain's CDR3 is CASSSLESQETQYF. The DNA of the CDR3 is TGTGCCAGCAGCTCACTAGAGTCTCAAGAGACCCAGTACTTC.